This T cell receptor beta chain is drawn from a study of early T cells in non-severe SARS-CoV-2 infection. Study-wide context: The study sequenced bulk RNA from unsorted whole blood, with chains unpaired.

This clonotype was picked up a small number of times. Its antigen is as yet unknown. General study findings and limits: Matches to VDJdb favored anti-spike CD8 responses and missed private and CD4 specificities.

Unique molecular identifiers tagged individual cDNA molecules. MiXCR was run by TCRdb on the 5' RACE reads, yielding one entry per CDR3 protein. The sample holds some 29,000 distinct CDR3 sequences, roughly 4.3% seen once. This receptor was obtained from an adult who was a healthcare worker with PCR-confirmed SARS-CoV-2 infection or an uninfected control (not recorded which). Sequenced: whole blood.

CDR3 sequence reads: CSVHTGYSGNTIYF. The CDR3 DNA follows: TGCAGCGTCCACACGGGATACTCTGGAAACACCATATATTTT. The genes are TRBV29-1 and TRBJ1-3; D ambiguous. V was shortened by 6 bases and J by 0 bases, with 12 bases between the two germline ends. The CDR3 extends over 14 amino acids. The germline V gene has CDR1 SQVTM and CDR2 ANQGSEA. Full variable domain (missing parts from reference TRBV29-1 and TRBJ1-3): SAVISQKPSRDICQRGTSLTIQCQVDSQVTMMFWYRQQPGQSLTLIATANQGSEATYESGFVIDKFPISRPNLTFSTLTVSNMSPEDSSIYLCSVHTGYSGNTIYFGEGSWLTVV.